These 18 T cell receptor beta chains came from one sample sequenced in a study of cytomegalovirus exposure and HLA in healthy donors. PCR used 60 Vbeta primers and 13 Jbeta primers. Only in-frame clones appear in the TCRdb table, and some are missing; sequencing was by immunoSEQ multiplex PCR. The sample holds tens of thousands of clones, approximately 82% seen once. Sequenced sample: PBMCs. The receptors shown here come from a man aged 50 to 60 in good health and CMV-seronegative.

The rearrangement uses TRBV27 and TRBJ2-1; TRBD1 agrees at 9 bases. CDR3 length: 19 residues. V shed 6 bases, J shed 3 bases, and the junction held 18 bases outside the gene matches. The V gene's germline CDR1 is MNHEY and CDR2 SMNVEV (reference sequence). CDR3 nucleotides: TGTGCCAGCAGACTACTCCGACCCTCGAGGACAGGGGTCTACAATGAGCAGTTCTTC. This encodes CASRLLRPSRTGVYNEQFF.

The chain joins TRBV6-1 to TRBJ1-5, with 8 bases fitting TRBD1. CDR1 is MNHNS, CDR2 SASEGT, per germline. The CDR3 is 17 residues long. Losses at the gene ends were 3 bases for V and 0 bases for J; bases not matched to a gene: 7. CDR3 bases: TGTGCCAGCAGTGAGGGGGACAGGTGGTATAGCAATCAGCCCCAGCATTTT. Translating it yields CASSEGDRWYSNQPQHF.

The chain links TRBV25-1 to TRBJ2-1; 10 positions match TRBD1. Per the germline V gene, CDR1 is MGHDK and CDR2 is SYGVNS. The CDR3 length is 15 residues. V dropped 5 bases and J dropped 1; count of bases not matched to a gene: 2. The CDR3 region is CASSTGQGSYNEQFF. The DNA of the CDR3 is TGTGCCAGCAGTACGGGACAGGGGTCCTACAATGAGCAGTTCTTC.

The genes are TRBV2 and TRBJ2-5, with 7 bases aligning to TRBD1. With 10 bases clipped from V and 0 bases from J, the junction kept 5 bases outside the gene matches. CDR1 and CDR2 (germline): SNHLY, FYNNEI. The length of the CDR3 is 13 residues. CDR3 amino acids: CATQGQYQETQYF. For the CDR3, the DNA is TGTGCCACGCAGGGACAGTACCAAGAGACCCAGTACTTC.

The V call is TRBV4-1, the J call TRBJ2-5; 9 bases fit TRBD2. The CDR3 length is 16 residues. Unmatched junction bases numbered 6, after V lost 0 bases and J lost 4 bases. Germline loops: CDR1 MGHRA, CDR2 YSYEKL. The DNA of the CDR3 is TGCGCCAGCAGCCAAGATTTTCGCGGGGGGGGAGAGACCCAGTACTTC. Amino acids: CASSQDFRGGGETQYF.

The chain's CDR3 is CASSLSLAGLGGELFF. CDR3 nucleotide sequence: TGTGCCAGCAGCTTATCGCTAGCCGGTTTGGGCGGGGAGCTGTTTTTT. The gene calls are TRBV11-2 and TRBJ2-2; D is perhaps TRBD2 (5 bases). The CDR3 has 16 amino acids. V was clipped by 2 bases and J by 7 bases, with 17 bases between them. The germline V gene encodes CDR1 SGHAT and CDR2 FQNNGV. The full variable domain, its missing parts supplied by reference TRBV11-2 and TRBJ2-2, is EAGVAQSPRYKIIEKRQSVAFWCNPISGHATLYWYQQILGQGPKLLIQFQNNGVVDDSQLPKDRFSAERLKGVDSTLKIQPAKLEDSAVYLCASSLSLAGLGGELFFGEGSRLTVL.

This chain's CDR3 is CASSPGGAYRNEQFF. In nucleotides, the CDR3 is TGTGCCAGCTCACCAGGGGGGGCCTATAGAAATGAGCAGTTCTTC. The rearrangement links TRBV18 to TRBJ2-1, with D perhaps TRBD2 (7 bases). V was trimmed by 2 bases and J by 7 bases, leaving 15 bases between them. Germline CDR1 and CDR2: KGHSH and LQKENI. This CDR3 comprises 15 residues.

The chain employs TRBV27 and TRBJ2-2; TRBD1 is a possible D gene (6 bases). This CDR3 has 13 residues. Germline V gene data show CDR1 as MNHEY and CDR2 as SMNVEV (reference sequence). Trimming left V 2 bases short and J 9 bases short, with 10 bases between. CDR3: CASSLGGSRELFF. The CDR3 bases are TGTGCCAGCAGTTTAGGGGGCAGCAGGGAGCTGTTTTTT.

V and J are TRBV9 and TRBJ2-3; TRBD2 might be the D (7 bases). The CDR3 consists of 14 residues. Germline V lookup: CDR1 SGDLS, CDR2 YYNGEE. V was shortened by 4 bases and J by 5 bases, with 14 bases between the two germline ends. The CDR3, as DNA: TGTGCCAGCAGCCTTCGGGGGGACATAGATACGCAGTATTTT. It yields the protein CASSLRGDIDTQYF.

This chain links TRBV5-1 with TRBJ2-7; 8 nucleotides line up with TRBD2. The germline CDR1 and CDR2 sequences are SGHRS and YFSETQ. The CDR3 consists of 14 residues. V lost 4 bases and J lost 7; bases outside the gene matches: 10. The CDR3 region is CASSPVAGSGEQYF. CDR3 DNA: TGCGCCAGCAGCCCAGTAGCGGGATCCGGGGAGCAGTACTTC.

This chain connects TRBV4-1 to TRBJ1-6; possibly TRBD1 for D (5 bases). Germline loops: CDR1 MGHRA, CDR2 YSYEKL. The germline V and J ends were trimmed by 1 base and 9 bases, with 16 bases remaining between them. The CDR3 runs to 16 residues. The CDR3 loop reads CASSQADSGVISPLHF. For the CDR3, the DNA is TGCGCCAGCAGCCAAGCTGATTCGGGGGTGATTTCACCCCTCCACTTT.

The chain links TRBV15 to TRBJ1-6; TRBD1 matches 7 bases. In germline, CDR1 is LNHNV, CDR2 YYDKDF (reference sequence). The CDR3 loop spans 15 amino acids. Germline trimming cut 4 bases from V and 7 bases from J; bases unmatched to any gene: 7. CDR3 residues: CATSTATGYNSPLHF. The CDR3 nucleotides are TGTGCCACCAGCACCGCGACAGGGTACAATTCACCCCTCCACTTT.

The chain combines TRBV5-1 with TRBJ1-4; perhaps TRBD1 as D (5 bases). The V gene lost 0 bases and the J gene lost 6 bases, with 15 bases spanning the gap. Looked up from germline, CDR1 is SGHRS and CDR2 is YFSETQ. The CDR3 sequence is 16 residues long. The CDR3 sequence is CASSLGDSAFYEKLFF. For the CDR3, the DNA is TGCGCCAGCAGCTTGGGAGACAGCGCTTTCTATGAAAAACTGTTTTTT.

The V gene is TRBV2, the J gene TRBJ2-1; TRBD1 agrees at 7 bases. The germline CDR1 and CDR2 sequences are SNHLY and FYNNEI. With 6 bases clipped from V and 2 bases from J, the junction kept 4 bases outside the gene matches. There are 14 residues in the CDR3. The CDR3 loop reads CASRPGQTYNEQFF. In nucleotides, the CDR3 is TGTGCCAGCAGACCGGGACAGACCTACAATGAGCAGTTCTTC. The full variable domain, in which reference TRBV2 and TRBJ2-1 provide the parts outside the CDR3, is EPEVTQTPSHQVTQMGQEVILRCVPISNHLYFYWYRQILGQKVEFLVSFYNNEISEKSEIFDDQFSVERPDGSNFTLKIRSTKLEDSAMYFCASRPGQTYNEQFFGPGTRLTVL.

The chain uses TRBV27 and TRBJ1-5; D is undetermined. V was pared by 2 bases and J by 5 bases, with 7 bases between. The CDR3 is 13 residues long. Per germline, CDR1 MNHEY and CDR2 SMNVEV (reference sequence). The CDR3 loop is CASSLTGDQPQHF. Written as DNA, the CDR3 is TGTGCCAGCAGTTTAACCGGGGATCAGCCCCAGCATTTT.

This chain joins TRBV2 and TRBJ1-2, with D possibly TRBD1 on 6 matching bases. CDR3 length: 15 amino acids. The V end was cut by 3 bases, the J end by 8 bases, with 19 bases between. Germline lookup yields CDR1 SNHLY and CDR2 FYNNEI. The CDR3 region has the DNA TGTGCCAGCAGTGAGGGGACATCTCCCGGCCTAGGCTACACCTTC. This encodes CASSEGTSPGLGYTF.

The CDR3 loop is CASSQDHGGQPYNEQFF. The CDR3 DNA is TGCGCCAGCAGCCAAGATCATGGGGGACAGCCCTACAATGAGCAGTTCTTC. V usage is TRBV4-3 and J usage is TRBJ2-1; 7 positions agree with TRBD1. The CDR3 runs 17 residues. The ends lost 0 bases at V and 2 bases at J; junction bases unmatched: 7. The germline V gene has CDR1 LGHNA and CDR2 YSLEER.

The chain couples TRBV18 to TRBJ1-5; 7 bases are a match to TRBD1. V shed 5 bases and J 3 bases; nucleotides not matched to a gene: 4. The CDR3 runs to 14 residues. CDR1 is KGHSH and CDR2 is LQKENI in the germline V gene. CDR3 sequence reads: CASSIGQVNQPQHF. In nucleotides, the CDR3 is TGTGCCAGCTCAATTGGACAGGTCAATCAGCCCCAGCATTTT.